This T cell receptor beta chain was observed in a study of blood T cell repertoires in COVID-19. Study details: Spain, Italy and the United States supplied samples that represented acute and convalescent COVID-19.

Germline V gene data show CDR1 as SEHNR and CDR2 as FQNEAQ (reference sequence). The CDR3 totals 14 residues. The V gene end was trimmed by 4 bases and the J gene end by 9 bases; junction bases not matched to a gene: 7. Clones were sequenced by immunoSEQ multiplex PCR, and TCRdb holds only the in-frame ones, with some missing. Counted here are 200,000 to 250,000 clones, 84% occurring once; the ten biggest clones make up about 2%. Across about two dozen US areas, participants ranged in age from about 18 to 89 years. V and J are TRBV7-9 and TRBJ1-5; 9 bases align to TRBD1. The sequenced sample was PBMCs or T cells enriched from blood (not recorded which). The clonotype comes from a man aged 55 to 70 who had recovered from COVID-19. CDR3 DNA sequence: TGTGCCAGCAGCTCCACAGGGGGCCCTTTGCCCCAGCATTTT. As protein: CASSSTGGPLPQHF. Together with reference TRBV7-9 and TRBJ1-5, the CDR3 gives the full variable domain: DTGVSQNPRHKITKRGQNVTFRCDPISEHNRLYWYRQTLGQGPEFLTYFQNEAQLEKSRLLSDRFSAERPKGSFSTLEIQRTEQGDSAMYLCASSSTGGPLPQHFGDGTRLSIL.